This T cell receptor (beta chain) was documented in a study of cytomegalovirus exposure and HLA in healthy donors (dated by TCRdb to about 2017). For the study in its entirety: An earlier analysis of about 560 of the donors reported 276 Gb of sequence data and roughly 120 million unique TCR beta sequences obtained from approximately 180 million T cells. Approximately 330 gigabases of sequencing data and roughly 80 million unique TCR sequences made up an early release that covered about 640 HLA-typed donors. Of the 350 to 400 genotyped donors, around 81% fell in the genetic ancestry cluster associated with self-reported Caucasian donors. The study aimed to test whether signatures of past pathogen exposure could be identified by cataloging public T cell receptors. Using immunosequencing, the study profiled T cell repertoires from fewer than 700 subjects and related those repertoires to cytomegalovirus serostatus. In addition to the first cohort of 666 subjects, a separate validation cohort of 100 to 150 different subjects was used. The study combined high-throughput TCR immunosequencing, statistical association of individual TCRs with disease status, and machine learning to predict cytomegalovirus infection status. A later analysis re-analyzed previously published TCR beta repertoires from 500 to 700 donors and added high-resolution HLA genotyping to study TCR occurrence patterns. Rather than drawing on any new phenotypic data, the later analysis identified candidate immune exposures from TCR beta sequences and the way those sequences occurred across donors. In an earlier analysis of 500 to 650 of the donors, high-throughput TCR beta sequencing was used to judge whether each TCR beta V gene segment behaved as functional or pseudogenic. Donor age, sex, ethnicity and CMV serostatus were collected together with the repertoire data. In a later genetic analysis, genome-wide SNP genotypes for 398 of the 666 donors were used, and that subset was treated as a discovery cohort. Every repertoire in the discovery cohort had been generated on one and the same sequencing platform. HLA typing covered class I and class II loci at four-digit resolution. Typing coverage varied by locus: roughly 629-640 donors for A, B, C, DRB1 and DQB1; approximately 500 for DQA1; nearly 610 for DPA1; roughly 450 for DPB1. A few DR-DQ haplotypes were treated as single units for association and clustering because of strong linkage in the cohort. Among roughly 400 genotyped donors of the cohort, an average of around 250,000 unique TCR beta nucleotide sequences was sequenced per donor, of which 15% to 20% were non-productive.

Including cysteine and phenylalanine, the CDR3 has 15 amino acids. Only CDR3 DNA remains: 45 bases, in frame from the first base. V loses 2 bases at its end and J loses 0 bases; junction bases beyond the gene matches: 0. As encoded in the germline V gene, CDR1 is ENHRY while CDR2 is SYGVKD. The full study reports these points: The authors suggested that the approach could potentially be generalized to other disease states and immunological phenotypes. The earlier analysis of some 540 of the donors excluded 15 to 20 rarely observed V segments, including chromosome 9 orphons, because counts were too low. In a later analysis, several top co-occurrence clusters were reported to appear linked to parvovirus B19, influenza, CMV and Epstein-Barr virus. CMV serostatus was the only immune exposure information available for the cohort. The classifier was reported to diagnose cytomegalovirus status with high specificity and sensitivity in both the original and validation cohorts. Some IMGT-functional V segments, including TRBV6-2 and TRBV6-3, could not be distinguished by the 87-base-pair reads and were therefore excluded. A later analysis found that most CMV-associated TCR beta chains appeared HLA-restricted, with HLA associations seemingly driven largely by CMV exposure. This cohort had only TCR beta chains sequenced, and the lack of alpha or paired-chain data limited which features could be detected. Roughly uniform sequencing depth across donors was assumed in presence/absence analyses, although this assumption may not hold. Compared with equally common non-associated chains, HLA-associated TCR beta chains in a later analysis were more clonally expanded and had lower generation probabilities. In a later genetic analysis, fewer N-insertions in productive TCRs were reported among donors in an Asian-associated ancestry cluster than the roughly 700-donor mean. Because HLA typing was missing for some donors at each locus, association tests included only the typed subset. In a later analysis, the rate of TCR association differed among HLA loci, with DRB1 alleles having the most associated TCRs and HLA-C alleles having the fewest. When HLA alleles, especially DR and DQ, strongly co-occurred, TCR associations were difficult to assign to individual alleles. Correlated functional status among segregating V segments might reflect linkage disequilibrium, but an unknown experimental factor could not be ruled out. A few of the identified cytomegalovirus-associated TCR beta chains were confirmed in vitro to be specific for cytomegalovirus antigens. In the study, approximately 150 TCR beta chains were listed as associated with cytomegalovirus. In an earlier analysis of some 540 of the donors, most TCR beta V segments appeared in productive rearrangements about 87% or about 30% of the time, broadly matching IMGT annotations. A further reported finding was that TCR beta sequences accurately predicted the HLA-A and HLA-B alleles for most subjects in the first cohort. In a later genetic analysis, a missense DCLRE1C variant was associated with V-gene and J-gene trimming of TCR beta chains, and the association was replicated in an independent cohort. A cluster of highly shared sequence variants was judged likely to be a technical artifact of the sequencing pipeline. Most TCR sequences were seen in very few donors, while some public TCRs were found in many individuals. In a later analysis, around 17,000 TCR beta sequences were associated with specific HLA alleles at a false discovery rate of 0.05.

As to this clone: Its antigen specificity is not known. No qualities accompany the bases; no much larger clone lies one base away.

The cohort consisted of more than 650 healthy bone marrow donors. All cohort members were sampled while nominally healthy, although unrecorded immune exposures were likely present. The donor tested CMV seronegative, placing the donor among the 350 or so seronegative members of the cohort. Every donor gave a peripheral blood sample, and the peripheral blood mononuclear cells from that sample were used for TCR beta sequencing. The Qiagen DNeasy Blood Extraction Kit was used to extract genomic DNA from the blood cell samples. Receptor amplification or capture employed the immunoSEQ multiplex PCR assay. For the multiplex PCR, a mixture combining 60 forward primers for TCR Vbeta segments and 13 reverse primers for TCR Jbeta segments was used. A multiplex PCR assay on genomic DNA amplified the CDR3 region of rearranged TCR beta genes. The amplified TCR beta libraries were sequenced on the Illumina HiSeq System as 87-base-pair reads. The published analysis was carried out like this. In a later analysis, roughly 80 million unique TCR beta chains were counted across the approximately 640 repertoires, and roughly 11 million of these chains were shared by at least two donors. Raw reads were error-corrected and collapsed into unique sequences by a nearest-neighbor algorithm in which closely related sequences were merged to remove PCR and sequencing errors. CDR3 sequences were aligned to IMGT reference sequences to assign V, D and J gene segments. For a sequence to be retained, a match of at least six nucleotides was required to both a V gene segment and a J gene segment. A rearrangement counted as productive if the CDR3 had no stop codons and remained in frame with V and J, and every other rearrangement counted as non-productive. CDR3 was defined by IMGT convention, running from the second conserved V-encoded cysteine to the conserved J-encoded phenylalanine. In an earlier analysis of approximately 500 of the donors, sequences lacking an unambiguous match to a single V gene segment were excluded. An earlier analysis of 550 to 650 of the donors classified V segments as functional when productive rearrangements were above 56.7% and as segregating when the standard deviation between donors was above 5%. A statistical classification framework was built for diagnosing cytomegalovirus status from the catalog of TCR beta chain sequences. V and J gene assignment, in a later analysis, came from comparing TCR nucleotide sequences with IMGT/GENE-DB human TR gene sequences. Using the TCRdist pipeline, a later analysis assigned CDR3 sequences along with most-parsimonious VDJ recombination scenarios. A later analysis defined each TCR beta chain by its CDR3 amino acid sequence plus V-gene family, and excluded reads lacking a unique V-gene family. In a later analysis, 450 to 600 highly shared, low-generation-probability nucleotide sequences were removed to address suspected cross-contamination and a sequencing artifact. In a later analysis, a clonal expansion index for each public chain was calculated from normalized within-repertoire ranks of inferred template counts. Generation probabilities in a later analysis came from a VDJ recombination model fitted to out-of-frame rearrangements, and those results were checked against IGoR. In a later analysis, hypergeometric tests were used to score TCR-TCR, TCR-HLA and TCR-CMV co-occurrence, with a repertoire-size bias correction applied to TCR pairs. To estimate false discovery rates, a later analysis permuted the HLA or CMV assignments 20 times. In a later analysis, co-occurring TCRs were grouped using DBSCAN, with TCRdist sequence similarity added in when clustering inside HLA-allele-positive subsets. Repertoires with fewer than 30,000 or more than 120,000 public chains, plus five repertoires with anomalous nucleotide sharing, were excluded from co-occurrence clustering. The clones in this table, taken by TCRdb from immuneACCESS, are in-frame only. Not every clone is retained; where verified, under half of the shortfall comes from an unresolved V gene, and the cause of the rest is unknown. The V and J calls and clone size are taken from that table; D and trimming were inferred from the DNA. This sample lists 310,000 or so clones; about 90% were detected once. The ten largest make up about 2.3% of the sample.

The chain couples TRBV10-3 to TRBJ1-2, and 10 junction bases match TRBD1. The sequence derives from a woman younger than 35 in good health and CMV-seronegative. The sample taken for sequencing was PBMCs. This receptor has the CDR3 CAISEGTGANYGYTF. The DNA is TGTGCCATCAGTGAGGGGACAGGGGCTAACTATGGCTACACCTTC.